In its sample, the clone carrying this T cell receptor (beta chain) was seen many times. These data are taken from a study of human T cells and chemical hapten exposure. The V end was cut by 1 base, the J end by 4 bases, with 1 base between. Germline lookup yields CDR1 LGHNA and CDR2 YSLEER. The length of the CDR3 is 11 residues. Documented time point: patch test 1, 2 weeks after DPC sensitization. Treatment specified: therapeutic diphenylcyclopropenone sensitization with weekly scalp DPC. MiXCR was run by TCRdb on the RACE reads, yielding one entry per CDR3 protein. The sample lists 85,000 or so distinct CDR3 sequences, around 10% occurring once.

V is TRBV4-3 and J is TRBJ1-1; D is undetermined. Material: whole blood, obtained in connection with sensitization to the hapten diphenylcyclopropenone (DPC). The receptor's source is a woman aged 45 to 65 with alopecia areata. Some clones in this sample may be carry-over from other donors' samples. The CDR3 DNA reads as TGCGCCAGCAGCCAAGGCACTGAAGCTTTCTTT. Protein product: CASSQGTEAFF.